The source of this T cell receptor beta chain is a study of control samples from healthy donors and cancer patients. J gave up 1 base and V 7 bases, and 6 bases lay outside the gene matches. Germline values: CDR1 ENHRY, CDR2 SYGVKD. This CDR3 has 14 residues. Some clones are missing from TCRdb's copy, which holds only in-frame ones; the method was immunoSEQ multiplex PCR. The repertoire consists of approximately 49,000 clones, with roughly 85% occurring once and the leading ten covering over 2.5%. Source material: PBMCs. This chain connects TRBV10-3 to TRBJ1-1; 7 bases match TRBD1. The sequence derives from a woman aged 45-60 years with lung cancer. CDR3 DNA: TGTGCCATCACTAAGACAGGGACGAACACTGAAGCTTTCTTT. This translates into CAITKTGTNTEAFF.